The rows below give T cell receptor beta chains drawn from one sample of a study of blood T cell repertoires in COVID-19. Clones were read by immunoSEQ multiplex PCR, and TCRdb kept only the in-frame ones, dropping some. The top ten clones hold approximately 8% of a sample with roughly 140,000 clones, about 86% of them seen once. The specimen was peripheral blood. Receptor source: a human donor in a cohort sampled during active COVID-19. CDR3s include the opening cysteine and the closing phenylalanine or tryptophan. D genes are given only for firm matches. Part of the rows lack a size; the others show once, few, many or a class for expanded clones.

size	J	V	D	DNA	CDR3
.	TRBJ2-7	TRBV9	TRBD2	TGTGCCAGCAGCCCAGATAGGGGGCTAGCGGGACTCTACGAGCAGTACTTC	CASSPDRGLAGLYEQYF
.	TRBJ2-7	TRBV27	.	TGTGCCAGCAGTTTCCGTACAGGGATCGAGCAGTACTTC	CASSFRTGIEQYF
.	TRBJ2-5	TRBV28	.	TGTGCCAGCAGTTCACCCTTGGGAGGTGGAGAGACCCAGTACTTC	CASSSPLGGGETQYF
.	TRBJ2-3	TRBV6-5	.	TGTGCCAGCGGGGGCCCAGATACGCAGTATTTT	CASGGPDTQYF
few	TRBJ1-2	TRBV4-2	TRBD1	TGTGCCAGCAGCCAAGATGCCGGACAGGTCTATGGCTACACCTTC	CASSQDAGQVYGYTF
few	TRBJ2-7	TRBV6-5	TRBD1	TGTGCCAGCAAACGACAGGGGTATAACTACGAGCAGTACTTC	CASKRQGYNYEQYF
.	TRBJ2-5	TRBV27	TRBD2	TGTGCCAGCAGTTTAGGCCTCCCCGGGACTAGCGACGGCAAAGAGACCCAGTACTTC	CASSLGLPGTSDGKETQYF
.	TRBJ2-1	TRBV5-1	.	TGCGCCAGCAGCTCCCTAGCCAGCTATGAGCAGTTCTTC	CASSSLASYEQFF
.	TRBJ2-2	TRBV28	TRBD2	TGTGCCAGCAGCCCTCCGGGACTAGCTTCCGGGGAGCTGTTTTTT	CASSPPGLASGELFF
.	TRBJ1-1	TRBV4-3	.	TGCGCCAGCAGCCAAGATCTAGATTTAAGAATGAACACTGAAGCTTTCTTT	CASSQDLDLRMNTEAFF
.	TRBJ2-5	TRBV19	.	TGTGCCAGTAGTACCTCGACAGTGAACCAAGAGACCCAGTACTTC	CASSTSTVNQETQYF
.	TRBJ2-1	TRBV19	TRBD2	TGTGCCAGTAGTATAGTAGCGGGAGCAGCCAATGAGCAGTTCTTC	CASSIVAGAANEQFF
.	TRBJ1-4	TRBV5-1	.	TGCGCCAGCAGCTTGGTTTTAGGAGGGGCTAATGAAAAACTGTTTTTT	CASSLVLGGANEKLFF
.	TRBJ2-7	TRBV6-5	.	TGTGCCAGCAGCCCCCAGGGGGGTTCATACGAGCAGTACTTC	CASSPQGGSYEQYF
.	TRBJ2-2	TRBV6-6	TRBD1	TGTGCCAGCAGCTTCCGGGACAGAGGCACCGGGGAGCTGTTTTTT	CASSFRDRGTGELFF
.	TRBJ2-5	TRBV3-1/TRBV3-2	TRBD2	TGTGCCAGCAGACATCTAGCGGGAGGATGGGAGACCCAGTACTTC	CASRHLAGGWETQYF